Below, 20 T cell receptor beta chains from the same sample are listed, as sequenced in a study of blood T cell repertoires in COVID-19. Profiling relied on immunoSEQ multiplex PCR, and the TCRdb table lists in-frame clones only, not all of them. The table includes 30,000 to 45,000 clones, roughly 90% detected once. The source material was peripheral blood. These receptors came from a man in his 70s with active COVID-19.

The genes are TRBV5-6 and TRBJ1-5, with 8 bases matching TRBD1. V lost 3 bases and J lost 6; bases outside the gene matches: 11. The V gene's germline CDR1 is SGHDT and CDR2 YYEEEE. CDR3 length equals 16 residues. The CDR3 here is CASSWWTGRISQPQHF. The CDR3 DNA reads as TGTGCCAGCAGCTGGTGGACAGGGAGGATTAGTCAGCCCCAGCATTTT. The entire variable domain, with the rest obtained from reference TRBV5-6 and TRBJ1-5, is as follows: DAGVTQSPTHLIKTRGQQVTLRCSPKSGHDTVSWYQQALGQGPQFIFQYYEEEERQRGNFPDRFSGHQFPNYSSELNVNALLLGDSALYLCASSWWTGRISQPQHFGDGTRLSIL.

The gene calls are TRBV4-1 and TRBJ2-2; 10 bases map to TRBD1. V lost 2 bases and J lost 7; bases outside the gene matches: 4. This CDR3 spans 15 amino acids. In germline, CDR1 is MGHRA, CDR2 YSYEKL. This chain's CDR3 is CASSQRQGAGGELFF. The CDR3 nucleotides read TGCGCCAGCAGCCAACGACAGGGGGCTGGCGGGGAGCTGTTTTTT.

The chain couples TRBV3-1 (or the pseudogene TRBV3-2) to TRBJ2-5; 10 nucleotides align to TRBD2. The CDR3 has 18 residues. The germline gives CDR1 LGHDT, CDR2 YNNKEL (reference sequence). The V and J ends lost 2 bases and 3 bases, in that order; junction bases with no gene match: 12. The CDR3 region is CASSQPRGMLAGEETQYF. CDR3 nucleotides: TGTGCCAGCAGCCAACCAAGGGGAATGCTAGCGGGGGAAGAGACCCAGTACTTC.

V gene TRBV5-8 combines with J gene TRBJ2-2, with TRBD2 matching over 7 bases. The V gene's germline CDR1 is SGHTS and CDR2 YDEGEE. V lost 4 bases, J lost 5 bases, and 8 bases stayed unmatched. CDR3 size: 15 residues. The CDR3 reads CASSPGLPSTGELFF. The CDR3 DNA sequence: TGTGCCAGCAGCCCGGGACTACCGAGTACCGGGGAGCTGTTTTTT.

The CDR3 DNA reads TGTGCCAGCAGCAACCCGACAGGGTGGGCAGATACGCAGTATTTT. It translates to CASSNPTGWADTQYF. This chain uses TRBV7-2 with TRBJ2-3; 7 nucleotides line up with TRBD1. CDR3 length: 15 amino acids. Germline loops: CDR1 SGHTA, CDR2 FQGNSA. V was clipped by 5 bases and J by 4 bases; unmatched bases: 9. The variable domain in full, with the rest retrieved from reference TRBV7-2 and TRBJ2-3, is GAGVSQSPSNKVTEKGKDVELRCDPISGHTALYWYRQSLGQGLEFLIYFQGNSAPDKSGLPSDRFSAERTGGSVSTLTIQRTQQEDSAVYLCASSNPTGWADTQYFGPGTRLTVL.

The chain has TRBV27 and TRBJ2-1; weak D call: TRBD2 (5 bases). Trimming removed 5 bases at V and 7 bases at J, with 12 bases between. The CDR3 loop spans 13 amino acids. CDR1 and CDR2 (germline): MNHEY, SMNVEV (reference sequence). The CDR3 bases are TGTGCCAGCAGTGAGGGCTCTTGGAATGAGCAGTTCTTC. Translating it yields CASSEGSWNEQFF.

The rearrangement joins TRBV7-2 to TRBJ1-2, with 9 bases matching TRBD1. Unmatched junction bases numbered 8, after V lost 4 bases and J lost 5 bases. Germline V gene data show CDR1 as SGHTA and CDR2 as FQGNSA. This CDR3 is built from 15 residues. The CDR3 is CASSSLGQGAYGYTF. CDR3 DNA sequence: TGTGCCAGCAGCTCTTTGGGACAGGGAGCTTATGGCTACACCTTC.

In its sample, this clone was seen once. The chain carries TRBV5-4 and TRBJ2-5; TRBD1 agrees at 9 bases. V shed 4 bases, J shed 4 bases, and the junction held 8 bases outside the gene matches. CDR1 SGHNT and CDR2 YYREEE come from the germline V gene (reference sequence). The CDR3 is made up of 15 amino acids. CDR3 amino acids: CASSIGQGPGETQYF. The CDR3, as DNA: TGTGCCAGCAGCATAGGACAGGGGCCGGGAGAGACCCAGTACTTC.

This sequence joins TRBV7-9 and TRBJ2-1; 12 bases line up with TRBD1. Unmatched junction bases numbered 4, after V lost 5 bases and J lost 8 bases. Germline values: CDR1 SEHNR, CDR2 FQNEAQ (reference sequence). The CDR3 is made up of 14 amino acids. As DNA, the CDR3 is TGTGCCAGCAGCACCGGGACAGGGGGCCATGAGCAGTTCTTC. Amino acid sequence: CASSTGTGGHEQFF.

The chain employs TRBV7-8 and TRBJ1-1, with a weak D call TRBD1 (6 bases). The CDR3 loop spans 15 amino acids. Germline lookup yields CDR1 SGHVS and CDR2 FQNEAQ. Trimming cost V 3 bases and J 0 bases, with 11 bases left between them. The CDR3 bases are TGTGCCAGCAGCTTGCCCGGGACATTGAACACTGAAGCTTTCTTT. It translates to CASSLPGTLNTEAFF. The whole variable domain, filled in from reference TRBV7-8 and TRBJ1-1, reads GAGVSQSPRYKVAKRGQDVALRCDPISGHVSLFWYQQALGQGPEFLTYFQNEAQLDKSGLPSDRFFAERPEGSVSTLKIQRTQQEDSAVYLCASSLPGTLNTEAFFGQGTRLTVV.

The chain couples TRBV6-6 to TRBJ2-2; 10 bases are shared with TRBD2. Germline-derived CDR1 and CDR2 are MNHNY and SVGAGI (reference sequence). V dropped 6 bases and J dropped 5; count of bases not matched to a gene: 9. This CDR3 is built from 16 residues. The chain's CDR3 is CASRRASGSGTGELFF. CDR3 DNA sequence: TGTGCCAGCAGGCGGGCTAGCGGGAGTGGTACCGGGGAGCTGTTTTTT.

The V call is TRBV2, the J call TRBJ2-5; 8 bases fit TRBD2. The germline gives CDR1 SNHLY, CDR2 FYNNEI. The CDR3 runs 14 residues. The V gene end was trimmed by 6 bases and the J gene end by 6 bases; junction bases not matched to a gene: 9. The CDR3 DNA follows: TGTGCCAGCAGGGCCACTAGCGGTAAAAAGACCCAGTACTTC. It specifies CASRATSGKKTQYF.

CDR3 nucleotide sequence: TGTGCCAGCAGCCTACTCGGACAGAACCAAGAGACCCAGTACTTC. Protein product: CASSLLGQNQETQYF. The rearrangement uses TRBV28 and TRBJ2-5, with D perhaps matching TRBD1 (6 bases). The V end lost 6 bases, the J end lost 0 bases, and 14 bases lay between the germline ends. The CDR3 loop spans 15 amino acids. CDR1 MDHEN and CDR2 SYDVKM come from the germline V gene.

V and J are TRBV5-1 and TRBJ2-1; maybe TRBD1 (5 bases). The CDR3 is 14 amino acids. Germline assignment: CDR1 SGHRS and CDR2 YFSETQ. Deletions cut 7 bases from V and 0 bases from J, with 11 bases between. The CDR3 reads CASGAGPSYNEQFF. CDR3 bases: TGCGCCAGCGGGGCAGGGCCCTCCTACAATGAGCAGTTCTTC.

The chain employs TRBV6-5 and TRBJ2-7, with D possibly being TRBD1 (6 bases). The CDR3 has 15 residues. Trimming pared 4 bases from V and 0 bases from J, leaving 13 bases between. Germline values: CDR1 MNHEY, CDR2 SVGAGI. This chain's CDR3 is CASSFQGYSSYEQYF. Written as DNA, the CDR3 is TGTGCCAGCAGTTTCCAGGGGTATAGCTCCTACGAGCAGTACTTC.

The chain recombines TRBV28 with TRBJ2-1; TRBD2 matches at 13 bases. The CDR3 extends over 16 amino acids. J lost 9 bases, V lost 3 bases, and 8 bases had no gene match. The germline V gene has CDR1 MDHEN and CDR2 SYDVKM. DNA for the CDR3: TGTGCCAGCAGTTTGGAAAGGACTAGCGGGAGAAGTGAGCAGTTCTTC. This codes for CASSLERTSGRSEQFF.

This clone was counted once. V gene TRBV7-9 combines with J gene TRBJ1-2; the match to TRBD1 covers 8 bases. Germline CDR1 and CDR2: SEHNR and FQNEAQ (reference sequence). The CDR3 is made up of 13 amino acids. V lost 2 bases and J lost 7; bases outside the gene matches: 3. Here the CDR3 reads CASSLTGGFGYTF. CDR3 DNA sequence: TGTGCCAGCAGCTTAACAGGGGGGTTTGGCTACACCTTC.

This clone was seen only once. This sequence joins TRBV6-5 and TRBJ2-7; TRBD2 matches at 7 bases. From germline, CDR1 is MNHEY and CDR2 SVGAGI. J was trimmed by 0 bases and V by 6 bases; bases with no gene match: 2. This CDR3 spans 13 amino acids. The CDR3, as DNA: TGTGCCAGCAGGGGGGGGAGCTCCTACGAGCAGTACTTC. Translation gives CASRGGSSYEQYF.

The CDR3 DNA follows: TGTGCCAGCAGCTACATGAGGGAGGGCTCAACAGATACGCAGTATTTT. Translation gives CASSYMREGSTDTQYF. The chain joins TRBV7-8 to TRBJ2-3; 7 positions agree with TRBD2. V was clipped by 4 bases and J by 3 bases; unmatched bases: 10. From germline, CDR1 is SGHVS and CDR2 FQNEAQ. The CDR3 extends over 16 amino acids. The full variable domain, completed using reference TRBV7-8 and TRBJ2-3, is GAGVSQSPRYKVAKRGQDVALRCDPISGHVSLFWYQQALGQGPEFLTYFQNEAQLDKSGLPSDRFFAERPEGSVSTLKIQRTQQEDSAVYLCASSYMREGSTDTQYFGPGTRLTVL.

V gene TRBV6-4 combines with J gene TRBJ1-2; TRBD1 agrees at 7 bases. The CDR3 runs 10 residues. After removal of 7 bases from V and 11 bases from J, the junction contained 4 bases not matched to a gene. CDR1 MRHNA and CDR2 SNTAGT come from the germline V gene. The CDR3 bases are TGTGCCAGCACCCCACAGGGGTACACCTTC. This sequence encodes CASTPQGYTF.